Each of the 4 T cell receptor beta chains below was sequenced from the same sample in a study of beta chain features in type 1 diabetes. The isolated RNA, all of it, was reverse transcribed, so expressed TCRB transcripts were what got sequenced. Profiling relied on immunoSEQ multiplex PCR, and the TCRdb table lists in-frame clones only, not all of them. The table lists about 350,000 clones, less than 20% of them singletons. The sequenced material came from naive CD4+ T cells from blood. The receptors were sampled from a woman aged 18 to 35 in good health.

V and J are TRBV2 and TRBJ2-5; D not certain. The length of the CDR3 is 13 residues. The germline gives CDR1 SNHLY, CDR2 FYNNEI. V shed 7 bases and J shed 4 bases, with 13 bases lying between them. DNA for the CDR3: TGTGCCAGCACCGAAGTCCCGAGAGAGACCCAGTACTTC. It is translated as CASTEVPRETQYF.

The chain carries TRBV6-5 and TRBJ2-7; tentatively, D is TRBD2 (6 bases). CDR3 size: 14 residues. In germline, CDR1 is MNHEY, CDR2 SVGAGI. V lost 5 bases to trimming and J lost 4 bases, with 15 bases between them. CDR3 amino acids: CASSPPGGIYEQYF. DNA for the CDR3: TGTGCCAGCAGTCCGCCCGGGGGAATTTACGAGCAGTACTTC.

This clone showed up just a few times. V is TRBV9 and J is TRBJ2-3, with TRBD2 matching 14 bases. Germline V lookup: CDR1 SGDLS, CDR2 YYNGEE. The CDR3 contains 16 residues. The V segment lost 3 bases and the J segment 2 bases; nucleotides outside the gene matches: 2. The CDR3 loop is CASSAGLAGATDTQYF. CDR3 bases: TGTGCCAGCAGCGCGGGACTAGCGGGGGCCACAGATACGCAGTATTTT.

This clone was seen more than once but under ten times. The chain is built from TRBV30 and TRBJ1-1; 8 bases are a match to TRBD1. V gave up 2 bases and J gave up 4 bases; unmatched junction bases: 0. The CDR3 has 12 amino acids. Germline V gene sequence: CDR1 GTSNPN, CDR2 SVGIG (reference sequence). This CDR3 is CAWSTGGTEAFF. CDR3 DNA sequence: TGTGCCTGGAGTACAGGGGGCACTGAAGCTTTCTTT. The full variable domain, rest sourced from reference TRBV30 and TRBJ1-1, is SQTIHQWPATLVQPVGSPLSLECTVEGTSNPNLYWYRQAAGRGLQLLFYSVGIGQISSEVPQNLSASRPQDRQFILSSKKLLLSDSGFYLCAWSTGGTEAFFGQGTRLTVV.